A selection of T cell receptor beta chains follows, all from one sample in a study of cytomegalovirus exposure and HLA in healthy donors. Clones were sequenced by immunoSEQ multiplex PCR, and TCRdb holds only the in-frame ones, with some missing. Recorded for this sample: approximately 130,000 clones. Sequenced input: PBMCs. The receptor set was obtained from a woman aged 55-70 years in good health and CMV-seronegative. Each CDR3 is given with its conserved first and last residue. D genes are given only for firm matches.

TRBJ1-5	TRBD1	TRBV2	CASSEWTGVAQPQHF	TGTGCCAGCAGTGAGTGGACAGGGGTGGCTCAGCCCCAGCATTTT
TRBJ2-7	NA	TRBV27	CASSFAGPDYEQYF	TGTGCCAGCAGTTTTGCAGGGCCTGACTACGAGCAGTACTTC
TRBJ1-4	NA	TRBV6-6	CASSPLVAANEKLFF	TGTGCCAGCAGTCCCCTCGTCGCGGCTAATGAAAAACTGTTTTTT
TRBJ2-7	TRBD2	TRBV4-2	CASSQEGAGRGFGYEQYF	TGTGCCAGCAGCCAAGAAGGTGCCGGGCGGGGGTTCGGGTACGAGCAGTACTTC
TRBJ1-1	TRBD1	TRBV12-5	CASGLPGQGKTEAFF	TGTGCTAGTGGTTTGCCGGGACAGGGAAAAACTGAAGCTTTCTTT
TRBJ2-7	TRBD1	TRBV7-2	CASSPTGGGEQYF	TGTGCCAGCAGCCCGACAGGGGGTGGCGAGCAGTACTTC
TRBJ1-1	NA	TRBV28	CASSLEGARGGTEAFF	TGTGCCAGCAGTTTAGAAGGGGCCCGCGGGGGAACTGAAGCTTTCTTT
TRBJ2-3	TRBD2	TRBV7-3	CASSSMTSPLYTQYF	TGTGCCAGCAGCTCCATGACTAGCCCACTGTATACGCAGTATTTT
TRBJ2-2	NA	TRBV28	CASSLYLPSTGTGELFF	TGTGCCAGCAGTCTATACCTCCCCTCTACGGGCACCGGGGAGCTGTTTTTT
TRBJ1-5	TRBD1	TRBV2	CASSADRGNQPQHF	TGTGCCAGCAGTGCTGACAGGGGCAATCAGCCCCAGCATTTT
TRBJ2-7	TRBD2	TRBV10-1	CASSGGGRTSYEQYF	TGCGCCAGCAGTGGCGGCGGGAGAACCTCCTACGAGCAGTACTTC
TRBJ2-2	NA	TRBV25-1	CASSTRGDTGELFF	TGTGCCAGCAGTACCCGCGGGGACACCGGGGAGCTGTTTTTT
TRBJ1-2	TRBD1	TRBV6-1	CASTEQGVDYGYTF	TGTGCCAGCACCGAACAGGGGGTGGACTATGGCTACACCTTC
TRBJ1-1	TRBD1	TRBV5-1	CASSLVGQLNTEAFF	TGCGCCAGCAGCTTGGTGGGACAGCTGAACACTGAAGCTTTCTTT
TRBJ1-1	NA	TRBV18	CASSGTLQENTEAFF	TGTGCCAGCTCCGGGACTCTGCAAGAGAACACTGAAGCTTTCTTT
TRBJ2-7	NA	TRBV19	CASKGQLAYEQYF	TGTGCCAGTAAGGGGCAGTTAGCCTACGAGCAGTACTTC
TRBJ1-1	NA	TRBV6-1	CASSENGGVTEAFF	TGTGCCAGCAGTGAAAATGGGGGCGTCACTGAAGCTTTCTTT
TRBJ2-1	TRBD1	TRBV5-6	CASRLRQGRYNEQFF	TGTGCCAGCAGACTCCGACAGGGGAGGTACAATGAGCAGTTCTTC
TRBJ2-3	TRBD2	TRBV7-3	CASSPIAGATDTQYF	TGTGCCAGCAGCCCTATAGCGGGGGCTACAGATACGCAGTATTTT
TRBJ1-4	NA	TRBV11-2	CASSRTDINEKLFF	TGTGCCAGCAGCAGAACGGACATAAATGAAAAACTGTTTTTT
TRBJ2-7	TRBD1	TRBV10-3	CAISETGVRTGEQYF	TGTGCCATCAGTGAGACAGGGGTTAGAACGGGCGAGCAGTACTTC
TRBJ2-3	TRBD2	TRBV4-2	CASSQTSREDTQYF	TGTGCCAGCAGCCAGACTAGCCGAGAAGATACGCAGTATTTT
TRBJ2-1	TRBD1	TRBV5-1	CASSSNRGLSSYNEQFF	TGCGCCAGCAGCTCAAACAGGGGGCTGAGCTCCTACAATGAGCAGTTCTTC
TRBJ2-3	TRBD2	TRBV19	CASSRAGETDTQYF	TGTGCCAGTAGTAGAGCGGGAGAGACAGATACGCAGTATTTT
TRBJ2-1	TRBD2	TRBV23-1	CASSQSHGGRDEQFF	TGCGCCAGCAGTCAATCCCACGGGGGGAGAGATGAGCAGTTCTTC
TRBJ1-1	TRBD1	TRBV28	CASSSSARGRMNTEAFF	TGTGCCAGCAGTTCCTCGGCCAGGGGGAGGATGAACACTGAAGCTTTCTTT
TRBJ2-2	NA	TRBV7-3	CASSFGQNTGELFF	TGTGCCAGCAGCTTTGGACAGAACACCGGGGAGCTGTTTTTT
TRBJ1-6	NA	TRBV28	CASSSLSSNSPLHF	TGTGCCAGCAGTTCTCTCTCGTCTAATTCACCCCTCCACTTT
TRBJ2-3	TRBD2	TRBV4-1	CASSQGLLAGGLRTDTQYF	TGCGCCAGCAGCCAAGGGTTACTAGCGGGGGGCCTTCGCACAGATACGCAGTATTTT
TRBJ2-7	NA	TRBV4-1	CASSPPGQTQEQYF	TGCGCCAGCAGCCCCCCGGGACAAACCCAGGAGCAGTACTTC
TRBJ2-5	NA	TRBV10-3	CATQVEETQYF	TGTGCCACCCAGGTCGAAGAGACCCAGTACTTC
TRBJ1-2	NA	TRBV28	CASSLQGYGYTF	TGTGCCAGCAGTTTACAGGGCTATGGCTACACCTTC
TRBJ2-5	NA	TRBV5-1	CASSFGGQETQYF	TGCGCCAGCAGCTTTGGCGGCCAAGAGACCCAGTACTTC
TRBJ2-3	NA	TRBV5-1	CASSPRQTDTQYF	TGCGCCAGCAGTCCCCGACAGACAGATACGCAGTATTTT
TRBJ2-3	TRBD2	TRBV28	CASSLERGSTDTQYF	TGTGCCAGCAGTTTGGAGCGGGGGTCCACAGATACGCAGTATTTT
TRBJ2-3	NA	TRBV11-1	CASSLSQSSWGTRTDTQYF	TGTGCCAGCAGCTTAAGCCAATCGTCGTGGGGGACACGCACAGATACGCAGTATTTT
TRBJ1-4	NA	TRBV4-1	CASSHRDSRGANEKLFF	TGCGCCAGCAGCCATCGGGACTCCCGAGGCGCTAATGAAAAACTGTTTTTT
TRBJ2-1	TRBD1	TRBV5-1	CASSPGTGTNEQFF	TGCGCCAGCAGCCCCGGGACAGGCACCAATGAGCAGTTCTTC
TRBJ1-1	TRBD1	TRBV7-9	CASSSREGASEAFF	TGTGCCAGCAGCTCCCGTGAGGGGGCATCTGAAGCTTTCTTT
TRBJ2-3	TRBD2	TRBV2	CASRELAGGLNTDTQYF	TGTGCCAGCAGAGAGCTAGCGGGGGGGCTAAACACAGATACGCAGTATTTT
TRBJ1-4	TRBD1	TRBV5-1	CASKTGTGSEKLFF	TGCGCCAGCAAGACCGGGACAGGGAGTGAAAAACTGTTTTTT
TRBJ2-2	TRBD2	TRBV10-3	CAISETSGGTGELFF	TGTGCCATCAGTGAGACTAGCGGGGGGACCGGGGAGCTGTTTTTT
TRBJ1-1	TRBD1	TRBV10-1	CASTAGTGGTEAFF	TGCGCCAGCACCGCCGGAACAGGGGGCACTGAAGCTTTCTTT
TRBJ2-6	TRBD2	TRBV4-1	CASSQKGAGDGSGANVLTF	TGCGCCAGCAGCCAAAAAGGGGCGGGGGACGGGTCTGGGGCCAACGTCCTGACTTTC